The text below deals with one T cell receptor beta chain. The data were produced by immunoSEQ multiplex PCR, yet TCRdb's version contains in-frame clones alone and is incomplete. The data show around 130,000 clones, approximately 93% seen once. The sample comes from a study of T cell changes during pregnancy in multiple sclerosis. V shed 1 base and J shed 7 bases, with 8 bases lying between them. The CDR3 extends over 12 amino acids. CDR1 and CDR2 (germline): MNHEY, SVGAGI. The material sequenced was peripheral blood, taken before pregnancy. This TCR derives from a female donor with multiple sclerosis, enrolled in a pregnancy study. The rearrangement joins TRBV6-5 to TRBJ2-7, with D maybe TRBD1 (5 bases). The CDR3 DNA reads TGTGCCAGCAGTTACTGGGGCGGTGAGCAGTACTTC. It translates to CASSYWGGEQYF.